What follows are 8 T cell receptor beta chains derived from one specimen sequenced in a study of blood T cell repertoires in COVID-19. Here immunoSEQ multiplex PCR was the method, and the copy in TCRdb shows in-frame clones only, minus some. The profile shows more than 150,000 clones, roughly 89% of them singletons. Sequenced material: peripheral blood. The receptors originated from a man aged 45-65 years with acute or convalescent COVID-19.

The gene calls are TRBV10-3 and TRBJ1-4, with D possibly TRBD1 on 5 matching bases. CDR1 ENHRY and CDR2 SYGVKD come from the germline V gene. The CDR3 spans 14 residues. Between the trimmed V and J ends, which lost 6 bases and 4 bases, there was a span of 12 bases. CDR3 sequence reads: CAIRGGGGNEKLFF. The CDR3 bases are TGTGCCATCAGGGGAGGCGGGGGTAATGAAAAACTGTTTTTT.

The rearrangement links TRBV7-6 to TRBJ2-2, with D perhaps TRBD2 (5 bases). The V gene's germline CDR1 is SGHVS and CDR2 FNYEAQ. CDR3 length: 13 amino acids. Trimming took off 4 bases at V and 5 bases at J, with 8 bases between the two ends. CDR3 nucleotide sequence: TGTGCCAGCAGCTCGACGGGGACCGGGGAGCTGTTTTTT. It specifies CASSSTGTGELFF.

The chain has TRBV9 and TRBJ1-5, with a possible D match to TRBD1 (6 bases). The V end was cut by 4 bases, the J end by 3 bases, with 11 bases between. This CDR3 spans 14 amino acids. From germline, CDR1 is SGDLS and CDR2 YYNGEE. CDR3 nucleotide sequence: TGTGCCAGCAGCCCGGGACACGCCAATCAGCCCCAGCATTTT. This encodes CASSPGHANQPQHF.

This clone occurred once. The rearrangement uses TRBV5-1 and TRBJ1-6; D is unresolved. The CDR3 is made up of 15 amino acids. The germline V and J ends were trimmed by 0 bases and 5 bases, with 9 bases remaining between them. Germline CDR1 and CDR2: SGHRS and YFSETQ. The CDR3 DNA sequence: TGCGCCAGCAGCTTGGGTGGGAGAGATAATTCACCCCTCCACTTT. It codes for CASSLGGRDNSPLHF.

This sequence joins TRBV3-1 (or the pseudogene TRBV3-2) and TRBJ2-5, with 13 bases lining up with TRBD2. Germline V lookup: CDR1 LGHDT, CDR2 YNNKEL (reference sequence). The CDR3 loop spans 15 amino acids. The J segment lost 2 bases and the V segment lost 6 bases, leaving 3 bases of the junction unmatched. The DNA for the CDR3 is TGTGCCAGCAGAACTAGCGGGGGGGAACAAGAGACCCAGTACTTC. Its translation: CASRTSGGEQETQYF.

This chain links TRBV13 with TRBJ2-1, with a possible D match to TRBD2 (5 bases). The CDR3 loop spans 15 amino acids. Germline V gives CDR1 PRHDT, CDR2 FYEKMQ (reference sequence). V was trimmed by 1 base and J by 8 bases, leaving 15 bases between them. The CDR3 loop is CASSLVLVGPHEQFF. DNA of the CDR3: TGTGCCAGCAGCTTAGTACTAGTGGGTCCTCATGAGCAGTTCTTC.

V usage is TRBV3-1 (or the pseudogene TRBV3-2) and J usage is TRBJ2-5; D gene unclear. Per germline, CDR1 LGHDT and CDR2 YNNKEL (reference sequence). CDR3 length equals 13 residues. V lost 1 base, J lost 2 bases, and 5 bases lay in between. The CDR3 sequence: CASSQAPQETQYF. The CDR3 DNA sequence: TGTGCCAGCAGCCAAGCCCCACAAGAGACCCAGTACTTC.

V is TRBV19 and J is TRBJ2-6, with 11 bases matching TRBD2. The germline CDR1 and CDR2 sequences are LNHDA and SQIVND (reference sequence). V trimming: 2 bases; J trimming: 0 bases; junction bases outside the gene matches: 15. The CDR3 loop spans 22 amino acids. The CDR3 region has the DNA TGTGCCAGTAGTATACTTCATGGGCCTAGCGGGAGGCTTCTCTCTGGGGCCAACGTCCTGACTTTC. Translated, it gives CASSILHGPSGRLLSGANVLTF.